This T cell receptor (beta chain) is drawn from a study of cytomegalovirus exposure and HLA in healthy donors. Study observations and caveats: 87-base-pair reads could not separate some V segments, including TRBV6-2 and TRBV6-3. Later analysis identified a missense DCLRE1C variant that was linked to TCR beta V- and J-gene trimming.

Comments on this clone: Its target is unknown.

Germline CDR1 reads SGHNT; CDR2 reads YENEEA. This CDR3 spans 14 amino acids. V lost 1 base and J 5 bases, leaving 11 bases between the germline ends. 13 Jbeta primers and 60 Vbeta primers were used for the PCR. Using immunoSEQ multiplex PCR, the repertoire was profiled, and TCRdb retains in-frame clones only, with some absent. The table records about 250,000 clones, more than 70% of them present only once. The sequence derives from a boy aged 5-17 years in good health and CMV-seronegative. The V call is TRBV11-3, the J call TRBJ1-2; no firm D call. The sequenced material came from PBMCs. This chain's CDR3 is CASSLGTEVYGYTF. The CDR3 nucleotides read TGTGCCAGCAGCTTAGGAACAGAAGTATATGGCTACACCTTC.